A selection of T cell receptor beta chains follows, all from one sample in a study of graft-versus-host responses after intestinal transplantation. No cognate antigen is known for these TCRs. Only in-frame clones appear in the TCRdb table, and some are missing; sequencing was by immunoSEQ multiplex PCR. The table shows tens of thousands of clones, with 93% occurring only once. The sample here was unstimulated CD8+ T cells sorted from spleen or lymph node cells, taken before transplant. These receptors were collected from a human donor who was the organ donor for an intestinal transplant. Both conserved end residues are part of each CDR3. Fields, in order: J gene, CDR3 length, V gene, clone size, D gene, CDR3 protein, CDR3 DNA. The D gene is left open where the match is weak. Clone size is not always given. Where it is, it says once, few, many or a class for expanded clones.

J: TRBJ2-1
length: 15
V: TRBV6-5
size: -
D: -
CDR3: CASSYYLSSYNEQFF
DNA: TGTGCCAGCAGTTATTACCTAAGCTCCTACAATGAGCAGTTCTTC

J: TRBJ2-5
length: 16
V: TRBV7-8
size: -
D: -
CDR3: CASSLELDWAGETQYF
DNA: TGTGCCAGCAGCTTAGAATTAGACTGGGCCGGAGAGACCCAGTACTTC

J: TRBJ1-4
length: 14
V: TRBV28
size: -
D: -
CDR3: CASPVSGDGEKLFF
DNA: TGTGCCAGTCCGGTCTCGGGGGACGGTGAAAAACTGTTTTTT

J: TRBJ1-4
length: 12
V: TRBV27
size: -
D: -
CDR3: CASSPLNEKLFF
DNA: TGTGCCAGCAGTCCCCTTAATGAAAAACTGTTTTTT

J: TRBJ1-2
length: 14
V: TRBV15
size: -
D: -
CDR3: CATSSRGGGFGYTF
DNA: TGTGCCACCAGCAGTCGGGGTGGAGGGTTTGGCTACACCTTC

J: TRBJ2-7
length: 16
V: TRBV4-2
size: -
D: -
CDR3: CASSQDVGTYSYEQYF
DNA: TGTGCCAGCAGCCAAGATGTCGGGACTTACTCCTACGAGCAGTACTTC

J: TRBJ2-7
length: 12
V: TRBV6-5
size: -
D: TRBD2
CDR3: CASSLAGGEQYF
DNA: TGTGCCAGCAGCCTGGCGGGGGGGGAGCAGTACTTC

J: TRBJ2-1
length: 15
V: TRBV2
size: once
D: -
CDR3: CASSESISGYNEQFF
DNA: TGTGCCAGCAGTGAATCAATTAGCGGTTACAATGAGCAGTTCTTC

J: TRBJ2-6
length: 20
V: TRBV4-3
size: -
D: -
CDR3: CASSQIRELARISGANVLTF
DNA: TGCGCCAGCAGCCAAATACGCGAACTAGCTCGAATATCTGGGGCCAACGTCCTGACTTTC

J: TRBJ2-7
length: 16
V: TRBV5-8
size: -
D: TRBD1
CDR3: CASSRTGERHYYEQYF
DNA: TGTGCCAGCAGCCGGACAGGGGAACGGCACTACTACGAGCAGTACTTC

J: TRBJ1-1
length: 16
V: TRBV11-3
size: -
D: TRBD1
CDR3: CASITRLGTGLIEAFF
DNA: TGTGCCAGCATCACTAGGTTGGGGACAGGACTCATTGAAGCTTTCTTT

J: TRBJ2-7
length: 16
V: TRBV4-1
size: -
D: TRBD1
CDR3: CASSQGLGQGTYEQYF
DNA: TGCGCCAGCAGCCAGGGGCTCGGACAGGGCACCTACGAGCAGTACTTC

J: TRBJ2-2
length: 12
V: TRBV7-9
size: -
D: -
CDR3: CASSSGTGELFF
DNA: TGTGCCAGCAGCTCCGGGACCGGGGAGCTGTTTTTT

J: TRBJ2-7
length: 14
V: TRBV30
size: -
D: TRBD1
CDR3: CAWSVGTGGYEQYF
DNA: TGTGCCTGGAGTGTGGGGACAGGGGGCTACGAGCAGTACTTC

J: TRBJ2-7
length: 17
V: TRBV6-4
size: once
D: TRBD1
CDR3: CASSDSGTVKDSYEQYF
DNA: TGTGCCAGCAGTGACTCCGGGACAGTCAAGGACTCCTACGAGCAGTACTTC

J: TRBJ2-3
length: 10
V: TRBV5-3
size: many
D: -
CDR3: CASSTDTQYF
DNA: TGTGCCAGCAGTACAGATACGCAGTATTTT

J: TRBJ2-2
length: 16
V: TRBV4-3
size: few
D: -
CDR3: CASSPRDSYLLGELFF
DNA: TGCGCCAGCAGCCCCCGGGACTCCTACCTCCTCGGGGAGCTGTTTTTT

J: TRBJ1-2
length: 15
V: TRBV7-9
size: -
D: -
CDR3: CASTARQENNYGYTF
DNA: TGTGCCAGCACCGCTCGACAGGAGAACAACTATGGCTACACCTTC

J: TRBJ2-7
length: 13
V: TRBV27
size: -
D: TRBD2
CDR3: CASSLAGNYEQYF
DNA: TGTGCCAGCAGCCTAGCGGGAAACTACGAGCAGTACTTC

J: TRBJ2-7
length: 17
V: TRBV7-2
size: -
D: TRBD2
CDR3: CASSLRGREVWGYEQYF
DNA: TGTGCCAGCAGCTTAAGGGGTCGGGAGGTGTGGGGGTACGAGCAGTACTTC

J: TRBJ2-1
length: 15
V: TRBV4-3
size: -
D: -
CDR3: CASSQVYYSYNEQFF
DNA: TGCGCCAGCAGCCAAGTCTACTACTCCTACAATGAGCAGTTCTTC

J: TRBJ2-7
length: 11
V: TRBV6-1
size: -
D: -
CDR3: CASSDGYEQYF
DNA: TGTGCCAGCAGCGATGGGTACGAGCAGTACTTC